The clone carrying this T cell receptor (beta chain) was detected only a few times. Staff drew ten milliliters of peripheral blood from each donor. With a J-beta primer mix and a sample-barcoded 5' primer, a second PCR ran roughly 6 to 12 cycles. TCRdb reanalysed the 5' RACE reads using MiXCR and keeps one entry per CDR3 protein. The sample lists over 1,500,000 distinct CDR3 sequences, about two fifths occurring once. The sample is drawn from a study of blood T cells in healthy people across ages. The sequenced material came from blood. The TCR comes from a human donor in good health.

The CDR3 is CASSFQRLITEAFF. The CDR3 bases are TGTGCCAGCAGTTTCCAGAGGCTGATCACTGAAGCTTTCTTT. The chain has TRBV28 and TRBJ1-1; the D is unclear. Germline CDR1 MDHEN, CDR2 SYDVKM. V was pared by 3 bases and J by 4 bases, with 12 bases between. The CDR3 runs to 14 residues.